One and the same sample provided the 29 T cell receptor beta chains below, sequenced in a study of T cell changes during pregnancy in multiple sclerosis. Data came from immunoSEQ multiplex PCR; TCRdb stores just in-frame clones and leaves some out. The profile covers about 110,000 clones, with around 92% appearing a single time and around 0.8% taken by the ten largest. The sequencing used peripheral blood, collected in the third trimester of pregnancy. The origin of the receptors is a female donor in good health, enrolled as a control in a pregnancy study.

J is TRBJ2-1 and V is TRBV27; weak D call: TRBD2 (5 bases). The germline CDR1 and CDR2 sequences are MNHEY and SMNVEV (reference sequence). The length of the CDR3 is 16 residues. The germline V and J ends were trimmed by 5 bases and 0 bases, with 14 bases remaining between them. CDR3 nucleotides: TGTGCCAGCAGTACACGGACTCGGAGCTCCTACAATGAGCAGTTCTTC. Protein: CASSTRTRSSYNEQFF.

The chain employs TRBV10-3 and TRBJ1-2; D ambiguous. Per the germline V gene, CDR1 is ENHRY and CDR2 is SYGVKD. V gave up 3 bases and J gave up 5 bases, with 16 bases separating them. The CDR3 length is 15 residues. The CDR3 sequence: CAISEGVASEYGYTF. The CDR3 bases are TGTGCCATCAGTGAAGGTGTAGCGAGCGAATATGGCTACACCTTC.

The chain carries TRBV27 and TRBJ2-1; D gene ambiguous. This CDR3 is 15 amino acids long. From germline, CDR1 is MNHEY and CDR2 SMNVEV (reference sequence). V was cut by 3 bases and J by 0 bases, with 9 bases left in between. CDR3: CASSFWASSYNEQFF. The CDR3 bases are TGTGCCAGCAGTTTTTGGGCGAGCTCCTACAATGAGCAGTTCTTC.

J is TRBJ2-5 and V is TRBV25-1; D ambiguous. Between the trimmed V and J ends, which lost 4 bases and 7 bases, there was a span of 7 bases. Per germline, CDR1 MGHDK and CDR2 SYGVNS. CDR3 length: 11 residues. The CDR3 nucleotides read TGTGCCAGCAGTGCTATCGTGACCCAGTACTTC. Translated, it gives CASSAIVTQYF.

CDR3 DNA sequence: TGTGCCAGCAGTTACACGACATACAACACTGAAGCTTTCTTT. Translating gives CASSYTTYNTEAFF. This chain joins TRBV6-5 and TRBJ1-1; D call uncertain. The germline CDR1 and CDR2 sequences are MNHEY and SVGAGI. V was shortened by 2 bases and J by 2 bases, with 9 bases between the two germline ends. This CDR3 contains 14 residues.

CDR3 in amino acids: CASSVNRDNYGYTF. CDR3 sequence (DNA): TGTGCCAGCAGTGTGAACAGGGATAACTATGGCTACACCTTC. The chain has TRBV2 and TRBJ1-2; D is possibly TRBD1 (6 bases). The CDR3 has 14 amino acids. Trimming took off 4 bases at V and 1 base at J, with 10 bases between the two ends. CDR1 is SNHLY and CDR2 is FYNNEI in the germline V gene.

The chain has TRBV11-2 and TRBJ1-5; no definite D call. The CDR3 consists of 15 residues. The V and J ends lost 3 bases and 0 bases respectively, with 9 bases between them. Germline V lookup: CDR1 SGHAT, CDR2 FQNNGV. This CDR3 is CASSFAGDSNQPQHF. Here the CDR3 DNA reads TGTGCCAGCAGCTTCGCCGGGGATAGCAATCAGCCCCAGCATTTT.

The chain couples TRBV9 to TRBJ2-3, with TRBD2 matching 7 bases. Germline CDR1 reads SGDLS; CDR2 reads YYNGEE. The ends lost 4 bases at V and 4 bases at J; junction bases unmatched: 15. The CDR3 runs to 17 residues. The chain's CDR3 is CASSPPFGLESPDTQYF. The CDR3 DNA is TGTGCCAGCAGCCCCCCCTTTGGACTAGAAAGTCCAGATACGCAGTATTTT.

This sequence joins TRBV7-6 and TRBJ1-1, with 10 bases that match TRBD1. The germline V gene encodes CDR1 SGHVS and CDR2 FNYEAQ. CDR3 length equals 15 residues. Trimming at V came to 10 bases and at J to 2 bases, leaving 10 bases not matched to a gene. The DNA for the CDR3 is TGTGCCACCGCCGGGACAGGGGATGAAAACACTGAAGCTTTCTTT. Amino acid sequence: CATAGTGDENTEAFF.

The chain combines TRBV4-1 with TRBJ1-3; no firm D call. The germline V and J ends were trimmed by 0 bases and 6 bases, with 12 bases remaining between them. Germline values: CDR1 MGHRA, CDR2 YSYEKL. The length of the CDR3 is 15 residues. CDR3 sequence reads: CASSQERQVANTIYF. In DNA form, the CDR3 reads TGCGCCAGCAGCCAAGAAAGGCAGGTCGCAAACACCATATATTTT.

The chain combines TRBV4-2 with TRBJ2-2; the match to TRBD2 covers 11 bases. This CDR3 comprises 16 residues. The germline CDR1 and CDR2 sequences are LGHNA and YNFKEQ. The J segment lost 1 base and the V segment lost 3 bases, leaving 1 base of the junction unmatched. CDR3: CASSQLAGGNTGELFF. DNA of the CDR3: TGTGCCAGCAGCCAGCTAGCGGGGGGGAACACCGGGGAGCTGTTTTTT.

The chain carries TRBV7-9 and TRBJ1-5, with a possible D match to TRBD1 (6 bases). V dropped 5 bases and J dropped 1 base, with 9 bases sitting between them. The CDR3 runs to 14 residues. In germline, CDR1 is SEHNR, CDR2 FQNEAQ (reference sequence). In nucleotides, the CDR3 is TGTGCCAGCAGCCGACAGGAAAGCAATCAGCCCCAGCATTTT. Translated, it gives CASSRQESNQPQHF.

This sequence joins TRBV5-6 and TRBJ2-7, with 12 bases fitting TRBD1. The germline V gene has CDR1 SGHDT and CDR2 YYEEEE. CDR3 length equals 15 residues. V dropped 0 bases and J dropped 5; count of bases not matched to a gene: 3. The DNA of the CDR3 is TGTGCCAGCAGCTTGGCGGGGACAGGGGGCAACGAGCAGTACTTC. Its translation: CASSLAGTGGNEQYF.

The CDR3 here is CASSVGGTGTGNTIYF. The CDR3 DNA reads as TGTGCCAGCAGCGTAGGGGGGACAGGGACTGGAAACACCATATATTTT. V usage is TRBV9 and J usage is TRBJ1-3, with 9 bases lining up with TRBD1. V trimming: 0 bases; J trimming: 2 bases; junction bases outside the gene matches: 3. The length of the CDR3 is 16 residues. Germline CDR1 SGDLS, CDR2 YYNGEE.

V and J are TRBV27 and TRBJ1-1, with a weak D call TRBD1 (5 bases). The germline V and J ends were trimmed by 3 bases and 7 bases, with 12 bases remaining between them. This CDR3 region has 13 residues. Germline CDR1 reads MNHEY; CDR2 reads SMNVEV (reference sequence). Here the CDR3 reads CASSFRRDNEAFF. The DNA for the CDR3 is TGTGCCAGCAGTTTTCGCAGGGATAATGAAGCTTTCTTT.

The chain couples TRBV11-3 to TRBJ2-5, with 10 bases identical to TRBD1. The CDR3 sequence is 14 residues long. V dropped 7 bases and J dropped 6; count of bases not matched to a gene: 8. The germline V gene has CDR1 SGHNT and CDR2 YENEEA. CDR3 residues: CASTVRQGAKTQYF. The CDR3 nucleotides are TGTGCCAGCACCGTAAGACAGGGGGCGAAGACCCAGTACTTC.

The rearrangement joins TRBV6-6 to TRBJ2-2; 9 bases are shared with TRBD1. Unmatched junction bases numbered 6, after V lost 6 bases and J lost 7 bases. There are 14 residues in the CDR3. In germline, CDR1 is MNHNY, CDR2 SVGAGI (reference sequence). CDR3 amino acids: CASSPDRGYGELFF. DNA for the CDR3: TGTGCCAGCAGCCCCGACAGGGGGTACGGGGAGCTGTTTTTT.

This clone showed up just a few times. The rearrangement links TRBV6-4 to TRBJ1-1; 7 bases line up with TRBD1. The V and J ends lost 4 bases and 8 bases, in that order; junction bases with no gene match: 7. Germline values: CDR1 MRHNA, CDR2 SNTAGT. The CDR3 spans 13 residues. CDR3 amino acids: CASSVTGVGEAFF. CDR3 sequence (DNA): TGTGCCAGCAGTGTTACAGGGGTGGGAGAAGCTTTCTTT.

This chain connects TRBV5-5 to TRBJ2-1, with 13 nucleotides matching TRBD2. The trim removed 0 bases at V and 7 bases at J, leaving 4 bases unmatched. The germline V gene encodes CDR1 SGHKS and CDR2 YYEKEE (reference sequence). This CDR3 comprises 16 residues. CDR3 sequence: CASSLGTSGGLNEQFF. The CDR3 nucleotides are TGTGCCAGCAGCTTGGGGACTAGCGGGGGACTAAATGAGCAGTTCTTC.

The CDR3 sequence: CASSQDPPRGLNYEQYF. CDR3 DNA: TGCGCCAGCAGCCAAGATCCTCCCAGGGGGCTTAACTACGAGCAGTACTTC. The V gene is TRBV4-1, the J gene TRBJ2-7; 8 bases fit TRBD1. Germline lookup yields CDR1 MGHRA and CDR2 YSYEKL. Trimming at V came to 0 bases and at J to 3 bases, leaving 10 bases not matched to a gene. This CDR3 is built from 17 residues.

The chain employs TRBV5-6 and TRBJ1-4, with 9 bases fitting TRBD1. Germline CDR1 SGHDT, CDR2 YYEEEE. The CDR3 has 18 residues. V gave up 4 bases and J gave up 1 base; unmatched junction bases: 11. CDR3: CASSPTPTGGGTNEKLFF. Here the CDR3 DNA reads TGTGCCAGCAGCCCGACTCCAACAGGGGGCGGAACTAATGAAAAACTGTTTTTT.

The rearrangement joins TRBV7-3 to TRBJ1-1; no clear D. Per the germline V gene, CDR1 is SGHTA and CDR2 is FQGTGA. The germline V and J ends were trimmed by 0 bases and 3 bases, with 8 bases remaining between them. This CDR3 spans 14 amino acids. The CDR3 reads CASSLTGLDTEAFF. CDR3 nucleotide sequence: TGTGCCAGCAGCTTAACAGGACTTGACACTGAAGCTTTCTTT.

V and J are TRBV7-3 and TRBJ1-1; no firm D call. Trimming removed 4 bases from V and 3 bases from J, with 12 bases in between. Germline CDR1 reads SGHTA; CDR2 reads FQGTGA. The CDR3 spans 14 residues. The CDR3 nucleotides read TGTGCCAGCAGCTCCCTTGGCCCCGACACTGAAGCTTTCTTT. Amino acids: CASSSLGPDTEAFF.

The chain uses TRBV25-1 and TRBJ1-6; the D is unclear. V shed 6 bases and J shed 6 bases, with 12 bases lying between them. Germline V CDR1 and CDR2: MGHDK, SYGVNS. The CDR3 runs to 14 residues. CDR3 sequence reads: CASRWTEANSPLHF. The CDR3 nucleotides are TGTGCCAGCAGATGGACGGAGGCTAATTCACCCCTCCACTTT.

The V and J genes are TRBV30 and TRBJ2-1, with a possible D match to TRBD1 (5 bases). In germline, CDR1 is GTSNPN, CDR2 SVGIG (reference sequence). The CDR3 length is 13 residues. V lost 3 bases to trimming and J lost 10 bases, with 16 bases between them. The CDR3 nucleotides are TGTGCCTGGAGCGCACAAGAAAGGGGAGAGCAGTTCTTC. Translating gives CAWSAQERGEQFF.

The chain joins TRBV18 to TRBJ2-5, with D perhaps TRBD1 (5 bases). V lost 6 bases and J lost 4, with 6 bases in between. The CDR3 is 11 amino acids. Germline values: CDR1 KGHSH, CDR2 LQKENI. CDR3 in amino acids: CASSQGETQYF. The DNA of the CDR3 is TGTGCCAGCTCCCAGGGAGAGACCCAGTACTTC.

This chain uses TRBV4-3 with TRBJ1-1, with TRBD1 matching 7 bases. The CDR3 loop spans 15 amino acids. V shed 3 bases and J 0 bases; nucleotides not matched to a gene: 4. CDR1 and CDR2 (germline): LGHNA, YSLEER. The CDR3 loop reads CASSQEGQLNTEAFF. For the CDR3, the DNA is TGCGCCAGCAGCCAGGAGGGACAGCTGAACACTGAAGCTTTCTTT.

The V and J genes are TRBV4-1 and TRBJ1-1, with TRBD1 matching 7 bases. With 4 bases clipped from V and 1 base from J, the junction kept 9 bases outside the gene matches. Germline V CDR1 and CDR2: MGHRA, YSYEKL. The CDR3 is made up of 16 amino acids. The CDR3 region has the DNA TGCGCCAGCAGCCTGGGGACAGAGGTCCCGAACACTGAAGCTTTCTTT. Its translation is CASSLGTEVPNTEAFF.

DNA for the CDR3: TGTGCCAGCAGTCCCCGGGACAGGGACTACGAGCAGTACTTC. Translation: CASSPRDRDYEQYF. The chain uses TRBV27 and TRBJ2-7; 9 bases map to TRBD1. The germline gives CDR1 MNHEY, CDR2 SMNVEV (reference sequence). The length of the CDR3 is 14 residues. V trimming: 5 bases; J trimming: 3 bases; junction bases outside the gene matches: 5.